The 32 T cell receptor beta chains reported below all come from one sample, sequenced in a study of OX40 agonist ivuxolimab in advanced cancers. The method was immunoSEQ multiplex PCR; TCRdb's version includes in-frame clones alone and lacks a portion of them. The sample consists of 48,000 or so clones, approximately 88% of them appearing once. Source: CD4+ or CD8+ T cells sorted from blood, taken in a trial of the OX40 agonist ivuxolimab. Source of these receptors: an adult with an advanced solid tumor such as melanoma, head and neck, liver or kidney cancer.

This rearrangement joins TRBV5-6 to TRBJ1-5; no reliable D call. V dropped 0 bases and J dropped 7 bases, with 14 bases sitting between them. The CDR3 totals 15 residues. CDR1 is SGHDT and CDR2 is YYEEEE in the germline V gene. This CDR3 reads CASSLAGRPTQPQHF. DNA for the CDR3: TGTGCCAGCAGCTTGGCGGGCAGACCTACGCAGCCCCAGCATTTT. Variable domain in full (rest from reference TRBV5-6 and TRBJ1-5): DAGVTQSPTHLIKTRGQQVTLRCSPKSGHDTVSWYQQALGQGPQFIFQYYEEEERQRGNFPDRFSGHQFPNYSSELNVNALLLGDSALYLCASSLAGRPTQPQHFGDGTRLSIL.

This clone turned up a few times. The chain combines TRBV7-2 with TRBJ1-2; D is unclear. Per germline, CDR1 SGHTA and CDR2 FQGNSA. The CDR3 covers 12 residues. Trimming took off 5 bases at V and 4 bases at J, with 8 bases between the two ends. The CDR3 bases are TGTGCCAGCAGCAAGGGCCCCTATGGCTACACCTTC. Translation: CASSKGPYGYTF.

The gene calls are TRBV25-1 and TRBJ1-2, with D unresolved. The CDR3 is 12 residues long. Germline CDR1 reads MGHDK; CDR2 reads SYGVNS. V gave up 5 bases and J gave up 3 bases, with 7 bases separating them. CDR3 in DNA: TGTGCCAGCAGTCGGTTGGACTATGGCTACACCTTC. Protein sequence: CASSRLDYGYTF.

This clone was counted only a few times. Here the CDR3 reads CASSPPAAWEQTEAFF. The CDR3 coding sequence is TGTGCCAGCTCACCACCGGCGGCGTGGGAACAGACTGAAGCTTTCTTT. The chain carries TRBV18 and TRBJ1-1; D remains unclear. Germline values: CDR1 KGHSH, CDR2 LQKENI. The V end was cut by 0 bases, the J end by 5 bases, with 16 bases between. This CDR3 has 16 amino acids.

The genes are TRBV27 and TRBJ2-7; 8 nucleotides align to TRBD1. The CDR3 has 17 residues. Trimming took 6 bases from V and 0 from J; bases not matched to a gene: 13. From germline, CDR1 is MNHEY and CDR2 SMNVEV (reference sequence). The CDR3 sequence is CASRGLFSGQASYEQYF. DNA for the CDR3: TGTGCCAGCAGGGGACTTTTCTCGGGACAGGCCTCCTACGAGCAGTACTTC.

The V call is TRBV28, the J call TRBJ2-1, with 10 positions matching TRBD2. There are 17 residues in the CDR3. CDR1 is MDHEN, CDR2 SYDVKM, per germline. The junction had 7 bases not matched to a gene; V was cut back by 2 bases and J by 3 bases. CDR3 sequence reads: CASSLMVSGRFYNEQFF. Written as DNA, the CDR3 is TGTGCCAGCAGTTTAATGGTTAGCGGGAGGTTCTACAATGAGCAGTTCTTC.

V gene TRBV30 combines with J gene TRBJ1-3; possible D gene TRBD1, 6 bases. Germline CDR1 is GTSNPN and CDR2 is SVGIG (reference sequence). V was shortened by 2 bases and J by 0 bases, with 17 bases between the two germline ends. The CDR3 runs to 17 residues. CDR3 nucleotides: TGTGCCTGGAGTCACCCGCGGACAGCCAGCTCTGGAAACACCATATATTTT. Translated: CAWSHPRTASSGNTIYF.

The chain is built from TRBV19 and TRBJ1-1, with 9 bases aligning to TRBD1. This CDR3 spans 14 amino acids. CDR1 LNHDA and CDR2 SQIVND come from the germline V gene (reference sequence). With 6 bases clipped from V and 3 bases from J, the junction kept 5 bases outside the gene matches. The CDR3 is CASRTGGSDTEAFF. For the CDR3, the DNA is TGTGCCAGTAGAACAGGGGGCTCCGACACTGAAGCTTTCTTT.

Here the CDR3 DNA reads TGCGCCAGCAGTGTTAGGACGGGAGGGCGCACAGATACGCAGTATTTT. Translation gives CASSVRTGGRTDTQYF. The chain joins TRBV10-1 to TRBJ2-3; 8 bases line up with TRBD2. Per the germline V gene, CDR1 is WNHNN and CDR2 is SYGVQD (reference sequence). Germline trimming cut 4 bases from V and 1 base from J; bases unmatched to any gene: 7. The CDR3 length is 16 residues.

The genes are TRBV30 and TRBJ1-3; D is ambiguous. Germline V lookup: CDR1 GTSNPN, CDR2 SVGIG (reference sequence). Trimming removed 8 bases at V and 4 bases at J, with 12 bases between. The CDR3 loop spans 12 amino acids. The DNA of the CDR3 is TGTGCCCTTGACGCGGGGGGAAACACCATATATTTT. This sequence encodes CALDAGGNTIYF.

This clone was recorded once. The rearrangement joins TRBV5-5 to TRBJ2-2; 8 bases map to TRBD1. J was trimmed by 4 bases and V by 3 bases; bases with no gene match: 5. Germline lookup yields CDR1 SGHKS and CDR2 YYEKEE (reference sequence). The CDR3 totals 15 residues. CDR3 nucleotide sequence: TGTGCCAGCAGCTCCCGGACAGGGCTCACCGGGGAGCTGTTTTTT. Amino acids: CASSSRTGLTGELFF. The full variable domain, completed using reference TRBV5-5 and TRBJ2-2, is DAGVTQSPTHLIKTRGQQVTLRCSPISGHKSVSWYQQVLGQGPQFIFQYYEKEERGRGNFPDRFSARQFPNYSSELNVNALLLGDSALYLCASSSRTGLTGELFFGEGSRLTVL.

The V and J genes are TRBV30 and TRBJ2-3, with D perhaps TRBD2 (6 bases). CDR3 length: 14 amino acids. Trimming removed 4 bases at V and 2 bases at J, with 13 bases between. Germline lookup yields CDR1 GTSNPN and CDR2 SVGIG (reference sequence). The CDR3 DNA sequence: TGTGCCTGGATCCGGGACTCCCCCACAGATACGCAGTATTTT. It encodes CAWIRDSPTDTQYF.

This clone was found a few times. The rearrangement joins TRBV7-9 to TRBJ1-5; 11 bases agree with TRBD1. The CDR3 length is 17 residues. V shed 3 bases, J shed 2 bases, and the junction held 6 bases outside the gene matches. From germline, CDR1 is SEHNR and CDR2 FQNEAQ (reference sequence). The CDR3 region has the DNA TGTGCCAGCAGCTTCTGGACAGGGGGCTTAGGCAATCAGCCCCAGCATTTT. It is translated as CASSFWTGGLGNQPQHF.

The chain joins TRBV30 to TRBJ1-4, with no clear D. This CDR3 is 13 amino acids long. V gave up 0 bases and J gave up 5 bases, with 7 bases separating them. The germline CDR1 and CDR2 sequences are GTSNPN and SVGIG (reference sequence). The CDR3 coding sequence is TGTGCCTGGAGTGTCCTCACGAATGAAAAACTGTTTTTT. Translation gives CAWSVLTNEKLFF. The variable domain in full, with the rest retrieved from reference TRBV30 and TRBJ1-4, is SQTIHQWPATLVQPVGSPLSLECTVEGTSNPNLYWYRQAAGRGLQLLFYSVGIGQISSEVPQNLSASRPQDRQFILSSKKLLLSDSGFYLCAWSVLTNEKLFFGSGTQLSVL.

V gene TRBV7-3 combines with J gene TRBJ2-1, with 10 bases identical to TRBD2. V trimming: 4 bases; J trimming: 0 bases; junction bases outside the gene matches: 6. Germline V gene sequence: CDR1 SGHTA, CDR2 FQGTGA. The CDR3 loop spans 17 amino acids. CDR3 sequence (DNA): TGTGCCAGCAGCTCAGAGGCTAGCGGGAGCTCCTACAATGAGCAGTTCTTC. Translation gives CASSSEASGSSYNEQFF. The full variable domain, completed using reference TRBV7-3 and TRBJ2-1, is GAGVSQTPSNKVTEKGKYVELRCDPISGHTALYWYRQSLGQGPEFLIYFQGTGAADDSGLPNDRFFAVRPEGSVSTLKIQRTERGDSAVYLCASSSEASGSSYNEQFFGPGTRLTVL.

This chain joins TRBV14 and TRBJ1-3; unclear D gene. Trimming pared 7 bases from V and 3 bases from J, leaving 4 bases between. CDR3 length: 11 amino acids. CDR1 is SGHDN and CDR2 is FVKESK in the germline V gene. CDR3 amino acids: CASTVGNTIYF. CDR3 coding DNA: TGTGCCAGCACCGTTGGAAACACCATATATTTT.

The chain couples TRBV5-1 to TRBJ2-3, with D maybe TRBD1 (5 bases). CDR1 and CDR2 from the germline V gene are SGHRS and YFSETQ. Trimming left V 1 base short and J 5 bases short, with 20 bases between. This CDR3 comprises 17 residues. The CDR3 DNA reads as TGCGCCAGCAGCTTGTACCAGGGATGGGTCGCTGGAGATACGCAGTATTTT. Translated, it gives CASSLYQGWVAGDTQYF. The full variable domain, its missing parts supplied by reference TRBV5-1 and TRBJ2-3, is KAGVTQTPRYLIKTRGQQVTLSCSPISGHRSVSWYQQTPGQGLQFLFEYFSETQRNKGNFPGRFSGRQFSNSRSEMNVSTLELGDSALYLCASSLYQGWVAGDTQYFGPGTRLTVL.

The gene calls are TRBV5-4 and TRBJ2-3; 10 bases line up with TRBD2. The germline V gene has CDR1 SGHNT and CDR2 YYREEE (reference sequence). Trimming removed 2 bases from V and 3 bases from J; junction bases left unmatched: 3. This CDR3 has 15 residues. The CDR3 protein is CASSFPTSGTDTQYF. The CDR3 nucleotides are TGTGCCAGCAGCTTCCCGACTAGCGGGACAGATACGCAGTATTTT.

The chain recombines TRBV7-3 with TRBJ2-3; D may be TRBD2 (5 bases). The CDR3 covers 13 residues. V was pared by 6 bases and J by 4 bases, with 11 bases between. CDR1 SGHTA and CDR2 FQGTGA come from the germline V gene. The CDR3 protein is CASSPSPADTQYF. CDR3 DNA sequence: TGTGCCAGCAGTCCTAGCCCCGCAGATACGCAGTATTTT. Full variable domain (remainder filled in from reference TRBV7-3 and TRBJ2-3): GAGVSQTPSNKVTEKGKYVELRCDPISGHTALYWYRQSLGQGPEFLIYFQGTGAADDSGLPNDRFFAVRPEGSVSTLKIQRTERGDSAVYLCASSPSPADTQYFGPGTRLTVL.

The V gene is TRBV5-1, the J gene TRBJ1-1; 9 bases fit TRBD1. The CDR3 has 16 residues. The trim removed 0 bases at V and 0 bases at J, leaving 3 bases unmatched. CDR1 and CDR2 (germline): SGHRS, YFSETQ. The chain's CDR3 is CASSLVTGGMNTEAFF. The CDR3 nucleotides are TGCGCCAGCAGCTTGGTGACAGGGGGGATGAACACTGAAGCTTTCTTT.

The chain combines TRBV11-3 with TRBJ2-2; D not certain. CDR3 length: 14 residues. Per germline, CDR1 SGHNT and CDR2 YENEEA. V lost 2 bases to trimming and J lost 3 bases, with 7 bases between them. CDR3 bases: TGTGCCAGCAGCTTAAGGTGGTACACCGGGGAGCTGTTTTTT. It specifies CASSLRWYTGELFF.

The chain combines TRBV2 with TRBJ2-1; TRBD2 matches at 11 bases. J lost 10 bases, V lost 7 bases, and 12 bases had no gene match. Germline lookup yields CDR1 SNHLY and CDR2 FYNNEI. The CDR3 loop spans 15 amino acids. Written as DNA, the CDR3 is TGTGCCAGCAAGGAGGCTAGCGGGGGGCCAGGGGAGCAGTTCTTC. It specifies CASKEASGGPGEQFF.

V is TRBV5-5 and J is TRBJ2-5; 10 bases are a match to TRBD2. Germline CDR1 is SGHKS and CDR2 is YYEKEE (reference sequence). The junction had 8 bases not matched to a gene; V was cut back by 4 bases and J by 5 bases. This CDR3 is 15 amino acids long. The CDR3 sequence: CASSRSGGASETQYF. CDR3 coding DNA: TGTGCCAGCAGCCGGAGCGGGGGGGCTTCGGAGACCCAGTACTTC.

The V call is TRBV4-1, the J call TRBJ2-1; no definite D call. The CDR3 has 12 residues. Germline CDR1 and CDR2: MGHRA and YSYEKL. V was shortened by 5 bases and J by 9 bases, with 11 bases between the two germline ends. CDR3 sequence reads: CASSDLDAEQFF. The CDR3 nucleotides are TGCGCCAGCAGCGACCTAGACGCTGAGCAGTTCTTC.

In its sample, this clone was seen a few times. The V and J genes are TRBV2 and TRBJ2-2; 11 nucleotides match TRBD1. The CDR3 has 13 amino acids. The germline V gene has CDR1 SNHLY and CDR2 FYNNEI. With 8 bases clipped from V and 5 bases from J, the junction kept 1 base outside the gene matches. DNA of the CDR3: TGTGCCAGCTGGGACAGGGGGACCGGGGAGCTGTTTTTT. Protein sequence: CASWDRGTGELFF.

This clone has a handful of counts. The chain employs TRBV7-9 and TRBJ2-1; possible D gene TRBD2, 6 bases. V lost 5 bases to trimming and J lost 12 bases, with 14 bases between them. CDR1 SEHNR and CDR2 FQNEAQ come from the germline V gene (reference sequence). The length of the CDR3 is 12 residues. The CDR3, as DNA: TGTGCCAGCAGCCCGTTTGGGGGGTGGCAGTTCTTC. Translating gives CASSPFGGWQFF.

The V call is TRBV27, the J call TRBJ2-7, with D uncertain. In germline, CDR1 is MNHEY, CDR2 SMNVEV (reference sequence). V shed 3 bases and J shed 1 base, with 10 bases lying between them. CDR3 length: 14 amino acids. CDR3 amino acids: CASSLERRSYEQYF. In nucleotides, the CDR3 is TGTGCCAGCAGTTTGGAAAGGAGATCCTACGAGCAGTACTTC.

This chain links TRBV5-4 with TRBJ2-5; D remains ambiguous. Between the trimmed V and J ends, which lost 3 bases and 5 bases, there was a span of 8 bases. From germline, CDR1 is SGHNT and CDR2 YYREEE (reference sequence). This CDR3 comprises 12 residues. The CDR3 spells CASSWFRETQYF. CDR3 nucleotides: TGTGCCAGCAGCTGGTTTAGGGAGACCCAGTACTTC.

The chain couples TRBV30 to TRBJ2-2; D possibly uses TRBD1 or TRBD2 (5 bases each). CDR3 length: 14 amino acids. Trimming took 4 bases from V and 7 from J, leaving 16 bases between them. From germline, CDR1 is GTSNPN and CDR2 SVGIG (reference sequence). This chain's CDR3 is CAWNPGAPSGELFF. CDR3 in DNA: TGTGCCTGGAACCCCGGGGCGCCAAGCGGGGAGCTGTTTTTT.

This chain connects TRBV5-4 to TRBJ1-6; TRBD1 matches at 11 bases. The length of the CDR3 is 16 residues. Germline V gene sequence: CDR1 SGHNT, CDR2 YYREEE (reference sequence). V was pared by 4 bases and J by 8 bases, with 8 bases of the junction left unmatched. CDR3 residues: CASSVRTGGNDSPLHF. Written as DNA, the CDR3 is TGTGCCAGCAGCGTTCGGACAGGGGGCAATGATTCACCCCTCCACTTT. The whole variable domain, filled in from reference TRBV5-4 and TRBJ1-6, reads ETGVTQSPTHLIKTRGQQVTLRCSSQSGHNTVSWYQQALGQGPQFIFQYYREEENGRGNFPPRFSGLQFPNYSSELNVNALELDDSALYLCASSVRTGGNDSPLHFGNGTRLTVT.

The chain carries TRBV30 and TRBJ2-7; the match to TRBD2 covers 8 bases. Germline V gene data show CDR1 as GTSNPN and CDR2 as SVGIG (reference sequence). The CDR3 is 13 amino acids. With V trimmed by 2 bases and J by 3 bases, 3 bases remained unmatched. In DNA form, the CDR3 reads TGTGCCTGGAGTCAAACTAGCGGCTACGAGCAGTACTTC. It translates to CAWSQTSGYEQYF.

In this sample, this clone turned up once. The chain uses TRBV19 and TRBJ1-5; maybe TRBD1 (6 bases). Trimming shortened V by 5 bases and J by 5 bases, and 10 bases separated the two germline ends. Germline lookup yields CDR1 LNHDA and CDR2 SQIVND (reference sequence). This CDR3 region has 13 residues. CDR3 DNA: TGTGCCAGTAGTTGGGACAAATATCAGCCCCAGCATTTT. Translated: CASSWDKYQPQHF.